These 14 T cell receptor beta chains originate from one sample sequenced in a study of T cell repertoires in cytomegalovirus infection. TCRdb analysed the reads with MiXCR anew, one entry per CDR3 protein. The table has around 210,000 distinct CDR3 sequences, around 6.2% seen once. Sequencing used PBMCs. The receptors here all came from a human donor in good health (CMV status not recorded). Some clones in this sample may be carry-over from other donors' samples.

For this clonotype: The junction differs from germline at one of its ends, possibly a read error. The chain carries TRBV20-1 and TRBJ2-1, with 8 nucleotides matching TRBD1. The CDR3 totals 15 residues. Germline-derived CDR1 and CDR2 are DFQATT and SNEGSKA (reference sequence). Here the CDR3 reads CSAREDRASYSEQFF. DNA for the CDR3: TGCAGTGCTAGGGAGGACAGGGCATCCTACAGTGAGCAGTTCTTC.

This clonotype was picked up many times. The V call is TRBV19, the J call TRBJ1-2; maybe TRBD1 (5 bases). Germline CDR1 reads LNHDA; CDR2 reads SQIVND (reference sequence). V shed 4 bases and J shed 6 bases, with 18 bases lying between them. This CDR3 has 15 amino acids. CDR3 region: CASSNPLGRLDGYTF. CDR3 in DNA: TGTGCCAGTAGTAACCCCTTGGGGCGGCTGGATGGCTACACCTTC.

This clonotype has just a few counts. The V and J genes are TRBV20-1 and TRBJ2-5, with 9 bases fitting TRBD2. The CDR3 totals 14 residues. In germline, CDR1 is DFQATT, CDR2 SNEGSKA (reference sequence). The ends lost 1 base at V and 3 bases at J; junction bases unmatched: 3. This CDR3 is CSARVLAGKETQYF. CDR3 DNA sequence: TGCAGTGCTAGAGTGCTAGCGGGGAAAGAGACCCAGTACTTC.

This clonotype appeared many times. This chain links TRBV30 with TRBJ2-1, with D hard to call. This CDR3 has 12 residues. Germline V gene sequence: CDR1 GTSNPN, CDR2 SVGIG (reference sequence). V was trimmed by 2 bases and J by 3 bases, leaving 5 bases between them. DNA of the CDR3: TGTGCCTGGAGTTTTAGCTACAATGAGCAGTTCTTC. Translation gives CAWSFSYNEQFF.

The rearrangement links TRBV25-1 to TRBJ1-1, with 7 bases matching TRBD1. V shed 3 bases, J shed 4 bases, and the junction held 8 bases outside the gene matches. This CDR3 spans 15 amino acids. CDR1 is MGHDK and CDR2 is SYGVNS in the germline V gene. The CDR3 bases are TGTGCCAGCAGTGAGTCTCAGGGGGTGGTCACTGAAGCTTTCTTT. It yields the protein CASSESQGVVTEAFF.

This clonotype was observed a few times. At one end the junction does not follow the germline gene, possibly because of a read error. As DNA, the CDR3 is TGTGCCAGCAGTCGTAAACCAGGGTTCGAGAACTTC. The encoded protein is CASSRKPGFENF. The rearrangement links TRBV7-9 to TRBJ2-7; tentatively, D is TRBD1 (5 bases). This CDR3 is built from 12 residues. Germline CDR1 and CDR2: SEHNR and FQNEAQ (reference sequence).

This clonotype was recorded many times. The chain recombines TRBV7-2 with TRBJ1-1; tentative D call: TRBD1 (6 bases). V dropped 4 bases and J dropped 3 bases, with 21 bases sitting between them. This CDR3 has 17 residues. Germline CDR1 and CDR2: SGHTA and FQGNSA. The CDR3 DNA follows: TGTGCCAGCAGCTCCACCGTCGTCCACAGGGCGGACACTGAAGCTTTCTTT. Translating it yields CASSSTVVHRADTEAFF.

This clonotype was found many times. The chain joins TRBV6-1 to TRBJ1-4; TRBD1 matches at 8 bases. Looked up from germline, CDR1 is MNHNS and CDR2 is SASEGT. V trimming: 5 bases; J trimming: 11 bases; junction bases outside the gene matches: 10. The CDR3 has 14 residues. This CDR3 is CASSTDREIRKLFF. The CDR3 bases are TGTGCCAGCAGTACGGACAGGGAGATTCGGAAACTGTTTTTT.

This clonotype has a count of ten or more. V and J are TRBV7-2 and TRBJ2-5; 7 positions match TRBD1. The V segment lost 3 bases and the J segment 4 bases; nucleotides outside the gene matches: 8. Germline V gene data show CDR1 as SGHTA and CDR2 as FQGNSA. The CDR3 runs 15 residues. The CDR3 DNA follows: TGTGCCAGCAGCTTGACAGGGTTTAAGGGAGAGACCCAGTACTTC. Amino acid sequence: CASSLTGFKGETQYF.

This clonotype was recorded many times. This chain joins TRBV20-1 and TRBJ2-1; 10 bases map to TRBD2. From germline, CDR1 is DFQATT and CDR2 SNEGSKA (reference sequence). This CDR3 has 16 amino acids. V dropped 6 bases and J dropped 0; count of bases not matched to a gene: 8. The DNA of the CDR3 is TGCAGTGCGGGAGGGACTAGCGCCAGCTCCTACAATGAGCAGTTCTTC. Its protein product is CSAGGTSASSYNEQFF.

This clonotype appeared many times. V usage is TRBV7-2 and J usage is TRBJ2-5; tentative D call: TRBD1 (5 bases). CDR3 length: 14 residues. Per germline, CDR1 SGHTA and CDR2 FQGNSA. Trimming removed 3 bases at V and 2 bases at J, with 10 bases between. The CDR3: CASSFNKGQETQYF. The CDR3 bases are TGTGCCAGCAGCTTCAATAAGGGGCAAGAGACCCAGTACTTC.

This clonotype came up many times. The chain joins TRBV29-1 to TRBJ2-5; TRBD1 matches at 10 bases. CDR1 SQVTM and CDR2 ANQGSEA come from the germline V gene. With V trimmed by 6 bases and J by 4 bases, 5 bases remained unmatched. CDR3 length: 13 residues. The CDR3 DNA reads TGCAGCGTGGGGGACAGGGGCCGAGAGACCCAGTACTTC. It yields the protein CSVGDRGRETQYF.

Remarks on this clonotype: It may be a read error: a sequence one base away is much more abundant. This chain links TRBV7-9 with TRBJ1-1; D not resolved. The CDR3 extends over 13 amino acids. Germline V gene sequence: CDR1 SEHNR, CDR2 FQNEAQ (reference sequence). The V gene lost 4 bases and the J gene lost 8 bases, with 14 bases spanning the gap. CDR3 protein: CASSSGSGREAFF. CDR3 coding DNA: TGTGCCAGCAGCTCCGGCTCGGGGAGAGAAGCTTTCTTT.

This clonotype was counted ten times or more. This chain uses TRBV5-5 with TRBJ1-6; D ambiguous. V was clipped by 4 bases and J by 9 bases, with 11 bases between them. The CDR3 extends over 13 amino acids. Germline CDR1 and CDR2: SGHKS and YYEKEE (reference sequence). The CDR3 reads CASSPTLGSPLHF. The DNA of the CDR3 is TGTGCCAGCAGCCCGACGTTGGGTTCACCCCTCCACTTT.